This passage covers 18 T cell receptor beta chains from one sample sequenced in a study of tissue T cells after allogeneic stem cell transplantation. Clones were sequenced by immunoSEQ multiplex PCR, and TCRdb holds only the in-frame ones, with some missing. The sample has approximately 45,000 clones, 80% to 95% seen once. Sequenced here: blood, sampled before transplantation. All receptors derive from a woman between 35 and 70 years old who later had graft-versus-host disease after an allogeneic stem cell transplant.

The V and J genes are TRBV6-5 and TRBJ2-4, with TRBD2 matching 8 bases. J was trimmed by 4 bases and V by 4 bases; bases with no gene match: 9. This CDR3 contains 16 residues. Germline CDR1 reads MNHEY; CDR2 reads SVGAGI. CDR3 DNA sequence: TGTGCCAGCAGTTCCCGGGTAGCGGGGCAGAAAAACATTCAGTACTTC. Translated: CASSSRVAGQKNIQYF.

This sequence joins TRBV7-9 and TRBJ2-1; maybe TRBD2 (6 bases). The CDR3 sequence is 17 residues long. Germline lookup yields CDR1 SEHNR and CDR2 FQNEAQ (reference sequence). The V gene lost 5 bases and the J gene lost 5 bases, with 22 bases spanning the gap. CDR3 bases: TGTGCCAGCAGCACCGGTTTAACTAGCCCGACCGACAATGAGCAGTTCTTC. It codes for CASSTGLTSPTDNEQFF.

The chain uses TRBV4-2 and TRBJ1-2, with D possibly TRBD1 on 5 matching bases. The CDR3 is 17 amino acids. Trimming cost V 3 bases and J 0 bases, with 17 bases left between them. Germline CDR1 reads LGHNA; CDR2 reads YNFKEQ. CDR3 bases: TGTGCCAGCAGCCAGGAACCCGGGACCCCAGCTAACTATGGCTACACCTTC. Encoded protein: CASSQEPGTPANYGYTF.

V is TRBV6-5 and J is TRBJ1-1; D is uncertain. Per the germline V gene, CDR1 is MNHEY and CDR2 is SVGAGI. This CDR3 region has 15 residues. V was cut by 2 bases and J by 3 bases, with 13 bases left in between. The CDR3 nucleotides are TGTGCCAGCAGTTACCGGGCCCAGTCGCACACTGAAGCTTTCTTT. This translates into CASSYRAQSHTEAFF.

The chain has TRBV15 and TRBJ2-6, with unresolved D. The germline gives CDR1 LNHNV, CDR2 YYDKDF (reference sequence). V lost 0 bases and J 0 bases, leaving 18 bases between the germline ends. CDR3 length: 20 residues. The CDR3 reads CATSRDFGQYGRSGANVLTF. In DNA form, the CDR3 reads TGTGCCACCAGCAGAGATTTTGGTCAGTACGGACGCTCTGGGGCCAACGTCCTGACTTTC.

The chain carries TRBV5-5 and TRBJ2-7; 9 bases line up with TRBD2. Germline V gives CDR1 SGHKS, CDR2 YYEKEE (reference sequence). V lost 4 bases and J lost 3; bases outside the gene matches: 8. The CDR3 contains 15 residues. CDR3 nucleotides: TGTGCCAGCAGCGCCCGACTAGCGGCTATCTACGAGCAGTACTTC. It translates to CASSARLAAIYEQYF. The whole variable domain, remainder taken from reference TRBV5-5 and TRBJ2-7, is DAGVTQSPTHLIKTRGQQVTLRCSPISGHKSVSWYQQVLGQGPQFIFQYYEKEERGRGNFPDRFSARQFPNYSSELNVNALLLGDSALYLCASSARLAAIYEQYFGPGTRLTVT.

The chain employs TRBV9 and TRBJ2-3; D gene uncertain. Germline CDR1 and CDR2: SGDLS and YYNGEE. V dropped 3 bases and J dropped 0 bases, with 14 bases sitting between them. This CDR3 spans 16 amino acids. This CDR3 is CASSAMDRSSTDTQYF. The CDR3 coding sequence is TGTGCCAGCAGCGCAATGGATAGGTCTAGCACAGATACGCAGTATTTT.

This CDR3 is CASKARDIHYEQYF. CDR3 in DNA: TGTGCCAGCAAGGCGCGGGACATCCACTACGAGCAGTACTTC. This rearrangement joins TRBV2 to TRBJ2-7, with D tentatively TRBD1 or TRBD2 (6 bases each). Trimming left V 7 bases short and J 3 bases short, with 16 bases between. The CDR3 extends over 14 amino acids. Germline V gene lookup returns CDR1 SNHLY and CDR2 FYNNEI. Looking up the rest from reference TRBV2 and TRBJ2-7 gives the full variable domain: EPEVTQTPSHQVTQMGQEVILRCVPISNHLYFYWYRQILGQKVEFLVSFYNNEISEKSEIFDDQFSVERPDGSNFTLKIRSTKLEDSAMYFCASKARDIHYEQYFGPGTRLTVT.

The J gene is TRBJ2-1, the V gene TRBV12-3 or TRBV12-4; no definite D call. The V and J ends lost 0 bases and 9 bases respectively, with 6 bases between them. This CDR3 spans 12 amino acids. CDR3 amino acids: CASSLALGEQFF. The CDR3 bases are TGTGCCAGCAGTTTAGCGCTAGGTGAGCAGTTCTTC.

The chain has TRBV19 and TRBJ1-1; TRBD1 might be the D (5 bases). Germline lookup yields CDR1 LNHDA and CDR2 SQIVND (reference sequence). V lost 9 bases and J 6 bases, leaving 14 bases between the germline ends. The CDR3 length is 12 residues. The CDR3 is CARPGPKAEAFF. The CDR3 nucleotides read TGTGCCAGACCGGGACCCAAGGCTGAAGCTTTCTTT.

The chain couples TRBV7-6 to TRBJ1-1; possible D gene TRBD1, 6 bases. V shed 0 bases and J shed 4 bases, with 12 bases lying between them. CDR1 and CDR2 from the germline V gene are SGHVS and FNYEAQ. The CDR3 covers 15 residues. The CDR3 DNA is TGTGCCAGCAGCTTAGCCCAGGGGTTCGGCACTGAAGCTTTCTTT. Encoded protein: CASSLAQGFGTEAFF.

This chain uses TRBV3-1 (or the pseudogene TRBV3-2) with TRBJ2-1, with D perhaps TRBD1 (5 bases). The CDR3 runs 13 residues. Germline V gene lookup returns CDR1 LGHDT and CDR2 YNNKEL (reference sequence). Trimming cost V 1 base and J 6 bases, with 7 bases left between them. CDR3 sequence reads: CASSQVQGNEQFF. The CDR3 coding sequence is TGTGCCAGCAGCCAAGTGCAGGGCAATGAGCAGTTCTTC.

The chain couples TRBV10-3 to TRBJ2-1; 8 bases align to TRBD2. The CDR3 loop spans 11 amino acids. The junction had 5 bases not matched to a gene; V was cut back by 11 bases and J by 8 bases. Germline V gives CDR1 ENHRY, CDR2 SYGVKD. The CDR3: CASREVDEQFF. Here the CDR3 DNA reads TGTGCCTCGCGGGAGGTGGATGAGCAGTTCTTC.

The chain combines TRBV30 with TRBJ1-1; no clear D. In germline, CDR1 is GTSNPN, CDR2 SVGIG (reference sequence). The CDR3 sequence is 13 residues long. Trimming took 5 bases from V and 7 from J, leaving 17 bases between them. The CDR3, as DNA: TGTGCCTGGGGTAGATCGGTAAGCGTTGAAGCTTTCTTT. Amino acid sequence: CAWGRSVSVEAFF.

The chain employs TRBV19 and TRBJ2-3; 10 bases are a match to TRBD2. CDR1 and CDR2 from the germline V gene are LNHDA and SQIVND (reference sequence). V was pared by 8 bases and J by 3 bases, with 23 bases of the junction left unmatched. CDR3 length: 20 residues. CDR3 bases: TGTGCCAGTCACAATATCTTGGGGACTAGCGAAATCTGGGGAACAGATACGCAGTATTTT. It translates to CASHNILGTSEIWGTDTQYF. Based on the CDR3 plus reference TRBV19 and TRBJ2-3, the full variable domain is DGGITQSPKYLFRKEGQNVTLSCEQNLNHDAMYWYRQDPGQGLRLIYYSQIVNDFQKGDIAEGYSVSREKKESFPLTVTSAQKNPTAFYLCASHNILGTSEIWGTDTQYFGPGTRLTVL.

This chain links TRBV10-2 with TRBJ1-2; no firm D call. CDR1 is WSHSY, CDR2 SAAADI, per germline. The CDR3 is 13 residues long. The V end was cut by 6 bases, the J end by 3 bases, with 11 bases between. The CDR3 nucleotides read TGCGCCAGCAGGAAGGACGTCTACTATGGCTACACCTTC. Its translation: CASRKDVYYGYTF.

This sequence joins TRBV20-1 and TRBJ2-7, with D possibly matching TRBD2 (6 bases). CDR1 is DFQATT, CDR2 SNEGSKA, per germline (reference sequence). The ends were cut back, 3 bases at V and 3 bases at J, with 12 bases in the middle. The CDR3 is made up of 13 amino acids. CDR3 nucleotide sequence: TGCAGTGCTAGTAGCGGCCTTAACTACGAGCAGTACTTC. This codes for CSASSGLNYEQYF.

The chain joins TRBV27 to TRBJ1-2; 8 bases fit TRBD1. The J segment lost 8 bases and the V segment lost 5 bases, leaving 10 bases of the junction unmatched. The CDR3 covers 14 residues. Germline assignment: CDR1 MNHEY and CDR2 SMNVEV (reference sequence). In DNA, the CDR3 is TGTGCCAGCAGTGACGGACAGGGTCCGCGGGGCTACACCTTC. It codes for CASSDGQGPRGYTF.